The rows below give T cell receptor beta chains drawn from one sample of a study of graft-versus-host responses after intestinal transplantation. The protocol was immunoSEQ multiplex PCR, while the TCRdb copy is restricted to in-frame clones and leaves out a portion. The sample consists of around 92,000 clones, more than 70% of them appearing once. The material sequenced was PBMCs, taken 255 days after intestinal transplant. All receptors come from a human patient who received an intestinal transplant, so some T cells may come from the graft donor. Each CDR3 is given with its conserved first and last residue. A D gene is named only where the DNA matches it firmly. Part of the rows lack a size; the others show once, few, many or a class for expanded clones.

V	D	size	J	DNA	CDR3
TRBV28	.	.	TRBJ2-7	TGTGCCAGCAGTTCTAACGAGGGACGGTTTTACGAGCAGTACTTC	CASSSNEGRFYEQYF
TRBV6-1	TRBD1	.	TRBJ2-1	TGTGCCAGCAGTGTCCCGGGACAGACTTCAATCTACAATGAGCAGTTCTTC	CASSVPGQTSIYNEQFF
TRBV5-1	TRBD1	.	TRBJ2-3	TGCGCCAGCAGCTTTGGACAGGGGACAGATACGCAGTATTTT	CASSFGQGTDTQYF
TRBV10-3	.	.	TRBJ1-1	TGTGCCATCTCTAACTGGGCGTCCGAAGCTTTCTTT	CAISNWASEAFF
TRBV2	TRBD2	.	TRBJ2-1	TGTGCCAGCAGTCTGGGACTAGCGGGGGGGCGGAGTGAGCAGTTCTTC	CASSLGLAGGRSEQFF
TRBV27	.	.	TRBJ2-1	TGTGCCAGCACAAATTGGGGCAATGAGCAGTTCTTC	CASTNWGNEQFF
TRBV27	TRBD2	.	TRBJ2-3	TGTGCCAGCAGCGGCCTAGCGGGAGTCACAGATACGCAGTATTTT	CASSGLAGVTDTQYF
TRBV19	TRBD1	.	TRBJ1-2	TGTGCCAGTAGGGTACAGGGGGCGTTTGATGGCTACACCTTC	CASRVQGAFDGYTF
TRBV19	TRBD2	.	TRBJ2-5	TGTGCCAGTAGTATAGTAGCGGGGTTTAGAGAGACCCAGTACTTC	CASSIVAGFRETQYF
TRBV30	.	.	TRBJ1-6	TGTGCCTGGAGTACCCGGGGGAGATCTTATAATTCACCCCTCCACTTT	CAWSTRGRSYNSPLHF
TRBV28	.	once	TRBJ2-5	TGTGCCAGCAGTTTATCCAGAAAAGAGACCCAGTACTTC	CASSLSRKETQYF
TRBV29-1	TRBD1	.	TRBJ2-2	TGCAGCGTGGAGACAGGGTCGAACACCGGGGAGCTGTTTTTT	CSVETGSNTGELFF
TRBV7-9	.	once	TRBJ1-1	TGTGCCAGCAGCTTAAGTCAAGGGGGGACTGAAGCTTTCTTT	CASSLSQGGTEAFF
TRBV6-4	.	.	TRBJ2-7	TGTGCCAGCAGTGACTCGGAAGGTCCCCCGGGACTTCCGTATCCACCCGGGATCGAGCAGTACTTC	CASSDSEGPPGLPYPPGIEQYF
TRBV28	.	.	TRBJ1-1	TGTGCCAGCGGCCTCGCCCGACAGACCAGGAACACTGAAGCTTTCTTT	CASGLARQTRNTEAFF
TRBV5-6	.	.	TRBJ2-5	TGTGCCAGCAGCCCAGGGGGGGAGACCCAGTACTTC	CASSPGGETQYF
TRBV6-6	TRBD2	.	TRBJ2-5	TGTGCCAGCGATACCGGGACTAGAGAAGAGACCCAGTACTTC	CASDTGTREETQYF
TRBV5-1	.	.	TRBJ1-5	TGCGCCAGCAGCAGTGAGGGTGGTTTTCAGCCCCAGCATTTT	CASSSEGGFQPQHF
TRBV4-1	.	.	TRBJ1-2	TGCGCCAGCAGCCAAGATGGGTCTAACTATGGCTACACCTTC	CASSQDGSNYGYTF
TRBV19	.	.	TRBJ2-2	TGTGCCAGTAGTATAATGGCGGCCGGGGAGCTGTTTTTT	CASSIMAAGELFF
TRBV18	.	.	TRBJ2-5	TGTGCCAGCTCACCACGGGAGACCCAGTACTTC	CASSPRETQYF
TRBV5-6	.	.	TRBJ1-4	TGTGCCAGCAGCGGGAACGACAGTAGGGAAAAACTGTTTTTT	CASSGNDSREKLFF
TRBV19	.	.	TRBJ1-1	TGTGCCAGTAGTATATCCGTCGGTCAGCCGGAAACTTTCTTT	CASSISVGQPETFF
TRBV5-3	.	.	TRBJ2-3	TGTGCCAGAAGCTCCAACAGGTCCGGGACTGGCACAGATACGCAGTATTTT	CARSSNRSGTGTDTQYF
TRBV5-1	TRBD1	.	TRBJ2-7	TGCGCCAGCAGCTGGAGGCCGGGACAGGGCTCCTACGAGCAGTACTTC	CASSWRPGQGSYEQYF
TRBV5-4	.	.	TRBJ1-2	TGTGCCAGCACGCAGGGTGGGGATGGCTACACCTTC	CASTQGGDGYTF
TRBV6-5	.	.	TRBJ2-2	TGTGCCAGCAGTTACTCGGGGGCGCGGACCGGGGAGCTGTTTTTT	CASSYSGARTGELFF
TRBV7-3	TRBD2	.	TRBJ2-1	TGTGCCAGCAGCTTAGGCGGGAGTCTGTTCTTC	CASSLGGSLFF
TRBV12-1	.	.	TRBJ1-5	TGTGCCAGCAGCTTTCGGGAATCGGGGCCCCAGCATTTT	CASSFRESGPQHF
TRBV28	.	.	TRBJ2-5	TGTGCCAGCAGTTTTTCGGGAACAGGGAGGCCACAAGAGACCCAGTACTTC	CASSFSGTGRPQETQYF
TRBV30	.	.	TRBJ2-7	TGTGCCTGGAGTGTTCAGGGTAGGGTTTGGTACTTC	CAWSVQGRVWYF
TRBV2	TRBD1	.	TRBJ1-3	TGTGCCAGCACCGGACAGGGGGCCACAGGAAACACCATATATTTT	CASTGQGATGNTIYF
TRBV7-9	.	.	TRBJ2-5	TGTGCCAGCAGCATACAGCAAGAGACCCAGTACTTC	CASSIQQETQYF
TRBV6-1	.	.	TRBJ1-1	TGTGCCAGCAGTGTGACAGATATGAACACTGAAGCTTTCTTT	CASSVTDMNTEAFF
TRBV5-1	TRBD1	.	TRBJ1-2	TGCGCCAGCAAAGGGACAGGTTCCTATGGCTACACCTTC	CASKGTGSYGYTF
TRBV29-1	.	.	TRBJ2-4	TGCAGCGTTGCCCCGGACGTAGACAAAAACATTCAGTACTTC	CSVAPDVDKNIQYF
TRBV7-6	TRBD2	.	TRBJ2-1	TGTGCCAGCAGCGTTATAGCGGGAGAGTCCTACAATGAGCAGTTCTTC	CASSVIAGESYNEQFF
TRBV11-3	.	.	TRBJ1-5	TGTGCCAGGGACGTTAATCAGCCCCAGCATTTT	CARDVNQPQHF
TRBV29-1	.	.	TRBJ2-1	TGCAGCGTTGTCGGTGGGAGTTACAATGAGCAGTTCTTC	CSVVGGSYNEQFF
TRBV15	TRBD1	.	TRBJ2-3	TGTGCCACCAGCAGGGGACAGGGGGGAGATACGCAGTATTTT	CATSRGQGGDTQYF
TRBV11-2	.	.	TRBJ1-4	TGTGCCAGCAGCTTAGGGTCAGTCGAAAAACTGTTTTTT	CASSLGSVEKLFF
TRBV7-2	TRBD2	.	TRBJ2-1	TGTGCCAGCAGCGCTTACGGGGGGGCCGGCTATGAGCAGTTCTTC	CASSAYGGAGYEQFF
TRBV28	.	.	TRBJ2-5	TGTGCCAGCAGCACTGGGCCTGCGGGGGAGACCCAGTACTTC	CASSTGPAGETQYF